Sequencing of this T cell receptor (beta chain) was carried out in a study of identical twins. This clonotype was seen ten or more times. TCRdb used MiXCR to reprocess the 5' RACE reads, holding one entry per CDR3 protein. The sample shows nearly 650,000 distinct CDR3 sequences, 7.1% of them seen only once. Looked up from germline, CDR1 is SGHDT and CDR2 is YYEEEE. V trimming: 6 bases; J trimming: 7 bases; junction bases outside the gene matches: 8. The CDR3 consists of 13 residues. This same sample was also part of a study on yellow fever vaccine responses in identical twins.

Sequences were obtained from PBMCs. The gene calls are TRBV5-6 and TRBJ1-2; 8 bases line up with TRBD1. This clonotype originated in a woman between 18 and 29 years old in good health. The CDR3 DNA is TGTGCCAGCACCAGGACAGGGTCTTTTGGCTACACCTTC. Its protein product is CASTRTGSFGYTF.